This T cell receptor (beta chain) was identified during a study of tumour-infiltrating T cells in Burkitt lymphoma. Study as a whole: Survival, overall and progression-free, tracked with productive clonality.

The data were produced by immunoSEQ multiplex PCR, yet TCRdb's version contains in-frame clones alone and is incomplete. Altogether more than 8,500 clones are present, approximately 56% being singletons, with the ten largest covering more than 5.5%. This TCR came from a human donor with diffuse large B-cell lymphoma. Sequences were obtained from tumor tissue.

In nucleotides, the CDR3 is TGCGCCAGCAGTCAGTCAGGCAGTAGCAATCAGCCCCAGCATTTT. Its translation: CASSQSGSSNQPQHF. The J gene is TRBJ1-5, the V gene TRBV4-1, with D hard to call. The germline V gene has CDR1 MGHRA and CDR2 YSYEKL. The CDR3 runs to 15 residues. The ends were cut back, 6 bases at V and 0 bases at J, with 12 bases in the middle.